This passage covers 18 T cell receptor beta chains from one sample sequenced in a study of cytomegalovirus exposure and HLA in healthy donors. Amplification used 60 Vbeta primers and 13 Jbeta primers. The method was immunoSEQ multiplex PCR; TCRdb's version includes in-frame clones alone and lacks a portion of them. The sample records some 190,000 clones, about 80% being singletons. Specimen: PBMCs. The receptors here all came from a man aged 35 to 55 in good health and CMV-seronegative.

The chain joins TRBV11-3 to TRBJ1-5; D remains ambiguous. Germline-derived CDR1 and CDR2 are SGHNT and YENEEA. Trimming removed 0 bases from V and 3 bases from J, with 15 bases in between. This CDR3 comprises 17 residues. The CDR3 reads CASSLDGPARFNQPQHF. In DNA form, the CDR3 reads TGTGCCAGCAGCTTAGATGGGCCCGCCAGATTCAATCAGCCCCAGCATTTT.

This rearrangement joins TRBV13 to TRBJ2-5; 8 nucleotides align to TRBD1. Germline V CDR1 and CDR2: PRHDT, FYEKMQ (reference sequence). The CDR3 extends over 15 amino acids. The V segment lost 4 bases and the J segment 4 bases; nucleotides outside the gene matches: 8. The CDR3 loop is CASSSLTGGGETQYF. Here the CDR3 DNA reads TGTGCCAGCAGCTCATTAACAGGGGGAGGAGAGACCCAGTACTTC.

The chain is built from TRBV5-5 and TRBJ2-1, with 8 bases fitting TRBD2. This CDR3 is 15 amino acids long. Per the germline V gene, CDR1 is SGHKS and CDR2 is YYEKEE (reference sequence). V gave up 0 bases and J gave up 5 bases; unmatched junction bases: 4. Here the CDR3 reads CASSLVVAGNNEQFF. CDR3 bases: TGTGCCAGCAGCTTGGTAGTAGCGGGGAACAATGAGCAGTTCTTC.

The chain links TRBV5-1 to TRBJ2-3; D gene uncertain. Germline CDR1 and CDR2: SGHRS and YFSETQ. The CDR3 length is 12 residues. V gave up 4 bases and J gave up 1 base, with 4 bases separating them. CDR3 sequence (DNA): TGCGCCAGCAGCGAGCGCACAGATACGCAGTATTTT. It is translated as CASSERTDTQYF.

This clone has just one count. The chain has TRBV7-9 and TRBJ1-1, with a weak D call TRBD1 (6 bases). Germline CDR1 is SEHNR and CDR2 is FQNEAQ (reference sequence). The CDR3 has 14 residues. V lost 7 bases and J 1 base, leaving 13 bases between the germline ends. CDR3 DNA: TGTGCCAGCACCCTGGGAGGGGGGAACACTGAAGCTTTCTTT. This codes for CASTLGGGNTEAFF.

J is TRBJ1-1 and V is TRBV30; D call uncertain. The CDR3 is made up of 14 amino acids. Germline V gene lookup returns CDR1 GTSNPN and CDR2 SVGIG (reference sequence). The V end was cut by 7 bases, the J end by 4 bases, with 19 bases between. CDR3 bases: TGTGCCTTCTCCCAAGGAGGCGTGGGCACTGAAGCTTTCTTT. Protein: CAFSQGGVGTEAFF.

The J gene is TRBJ1-1, the V gene TRBV2; 8 bases are a match to TRBD1. The trim removed 7 bases at V and 6 bases at J, leaving 10 bases unmatched. This CDR3 comprises 14 residues. The germline V gene has CDR1 SNHLY and CDR2 FYNNEI. CDR3 sequence (DNA): TGTGCCAGCATGCGGACAGGGATGGCACCTGAAGCTTTCTTT. It is translated as CASMRTGMAPEAFF.

The rearrangement joins TRBV6-5 to TRBJ1-1, with 7 positions matching TRBD1. The CDR3 spans 13 residues. Germline V lookup: CDR1 MNHEY, CDR2 SVGAGI. The trim removed 6 bases at V and 3 bases at J, leaving 4 bases unmatched. CDR3 in amino acids: CASSRQGYTEAFF. CDR3 DNA sequence: TGTGCCAGCAGCCGACAGGGTTACACTGAAGCTTTCTTT.

CDR3 residues: CASSTPRGPDEKLFF. Here the CDR3 DNA reads TGTGCCAGTAGTACCCCGCGGGGGCCCGATGAAAAACTGTTTTTT. The rearrangement links TRBV19 to TRBJ1-4, with D tentatively TRBD1 (6 bases). The germline V gene encodes CDR1 LNHDA and CDR2 SQIVND (reference sequence). V was trimmed by 4 bases and J by 6 bases, leaving 15 bases between them. The CDR3 extends over 15 amino acids.

The chain links TRBV15 to TRBJ2-5; possibly TRBD2 for D (6 bases). Germline CDR1 LNHNV, CDR2 YYDKDF (reference sequence). With 1 base removed from V and 7 bases from J, the gap between germline ends came to 10 bases. This CDR3 has 13 amino acids. The CDR3 sequence is CATSRGGRTTQYF. CDR3 DNA: TGTGCCACCAGCAGAGGAGGGAGGACGACCCAGTACTTC.

The CDR3 DNA reads TGTGCCAGCACTCCGTCGGGGGGCACTGAAGCTTTCTTT. It translates to CASTPSGGTEAFF. The rearrangement links TRBV5-5 to TRBJ1-1, with a weak D call TRBD1 (5 bases). The V end lost 6 bases, the J end lost 4 bases, and 13 bases lay between the germline ends. This CDR3 spans 13 amino acids. Germline CDR1 SGHKS, CDR2 YYEKEE (reference sequence).

CDR3 residues: CASSYDGAGTGRFYGYTF. The CDR3 nucleotides are TGTGCCAGCAGCTACGATGGAGCCGGGACAGGACGTTTCTATGGCTACACCTTC. This sequence joins TRBV7-8 and TRBJ1-2; 8 nucleotides agree with TRBD1. The CDR3 totals 18 residues. Trimming cost V 4 bases and J 4 bases; bases outside gene matches: 17. Germline V CDR1 and CDR2: SGHVS, FQNEAQ.

The rearrangement links TRBV30 to TRBJ1-1; 10 positions match TRBD1. The V and J ends lost 4 bases and 3 bases, in that order; junction bases with no gene match: 5. CDR1 GTSNPN and CDR2 SVGIG come from the germline V gene (reference sequence). The CDR3 runs 14 residues. The CDR3 is CAWNPGQGYTEAFF. Here the CDR3 DNA reads TGTGCCTGGAATCCGGGACAGGGGTACACTGAAGCTTTCTTT.

The chain combines TRBV6-5 with TRBJ1-1, with TRBD1 as a possible D gene (5 bases). From germline, CDR1 is MNHEY and CDR2 SVGAGI. There are 14 residues in the CDR3. Trimming removed 2 bases at V and 1 base at J, with 8 bases between. The CDR3 is CASSYGAANTEAFF. The DNA for the CDR3 is TGTGCCAGCAGTTACGGGGCCGCGAACACTGAAGCTTTCTTT.

This clone was observed a few times. The chain couples TRBV6-4 to TRBJ2-3; 9 bases map to TRBD1. The CDR3 covers 16 residues. Trimming took 4 bases from V and 4 from J; bases not matched to a gene: 9. CDR1 is MRHNA and CDR2 is SNTAGT in the germline V gene. CDR3 in amino acids: CASSALDRGSSDTQYF. The CDR3 nucleotides read TGTGCCAGCAGTGCCCTGGACAGGGGATCTTCAGATACGCAGTATTTT.

The rearrangement links TRBV7-2 to TRBJ2-4; TRBD2 matches at 11 bases. V dropped 5 bases and J dropped 6; count of bases not matched to a gene: 9. The CDR3 runs to 16 residues. CDR1 is SGHTA and CDR2 is FQGNSA in the germline V gene. In DNA, the CDR3 is TGTGCCAGCAGCCCGGCTAGCGGGGGGTCGATAAACATTCAGTACTTC. Its protein is CASSPASGGSINIQYF.

The gene calls are TRBV30 and TRBJ2-2, with 9 bases aligning to TRBD2. Germline assignment: CDR1 GTSNPN and CDR2 SVGIG (reference sequence). Unmatched junction bases numbered 6, after V lost 3 bases and J lost 7 bases. The CDR3 length is 14 residues. Here the CDR3 DNA reads TGTGCCTGGAGGGGACTAGCAAATCTCGGGGAGCTGTTTTTT. Translation: CAWRGLANLGELFF. The whole variable domain, filled in from reference TRBV30 and TRBJ2-2, reads SQTIHQWPATLVQPVGSPLSLECTVEGTSNPNLYWYRQAAGRGLQLLFYSVGIGQISSEVPQNLSASRPQDRQFILSSKKLLLSDSGFYLCAWRGLANLGELFFGEGSRLTVL.

Written as DNA, the CDR3 is TGTGCCAGCAGCCCAGGGATAGCTGGGGCCAACGTCCTGACTTTC. Its protein product is CASSPGIAGANVLTF. The chain is built from TRBV7-2 and TRBJ2-6, with a weak D call TRBD1 (5 bases). V lost 5 bases to trimming and J lost 2 bases, with 10 bases between them. CDR3 length: 15 amino acids. Germline CDR1 and CDR2: SGHTA and FQGNSA.